These 16 T cell receptor beta chains came from one sample sequenced in a study of molecular identifiers for immune sequencing clone quantification. Each CDR3 protein is one row after TCRdb ran MiXCR on the PCR reads. The table includes some 650,000 distinct CDR3 sequences, just under 20% detected once. The sequenced sample was naive CD8+ T cells from blood, with Jurkat cell RNA spiked in. Subset given: FACS-sorted CD8+CD4-CCR7+CD45RA+ naive T cells. These receptors originate from a human donor in good health. Some libraries in this study had Jurkat cell RNA spiked in.

This clonotype was picked up a small number of times. This sequence joins TRBV6-2 or TRBV6-3 and TRBJ2-7; D unclear. The germline V gene encodes CDR1 MNHEY and CDR2 SVGEGT. The V end lost 2 bases, the J end lost 7 bases, and 6 bases lay between the germline ends. The CDR3 contains 11 residues. The CDR3 DNA sequence: TGTGCCAGCAGTTACCTGGGAGAGCAGTACTTC. This gives the protein CASSYLGEQYF.

Of note for this clonotype: A clone one base away is much larger, so this may be a read error. V gene TRBV7-2 combines with J gene TRBJ1-6; 7 nucleotides line up with TRBD1. The V gene's germline CDR1 is SGHTA and CDR2 FQGNSA. CDR3 size: 16 residues. This CDR3 reads CASSPYRGPYNPPLHF. The CDR3 DNA follows: TGTGCCAGCAGCCCATATAGGGGGCCCTATAATCCACCCCTCCACTTT.

In DNA, the CDR3 is TGCAGTGCTAGATCGGTGACAGGGCTCTGGAATGAGCAGTTCTTC. Translated: CSARSVTGLWNEQFF. This chain links TRBV20-1 with TRBJ2-1; TRBD1 matches at 7 bases. The ends lost 2 bases at V and 7 bases at J; junction bases unmatched: 11. The CDR3 covers 15 residues. In germline, CDR1 is DFQATT, CDR2 SNEGSKA (reference sequence).

The V and J genes are TRBV3-1 and TRBJ1-1; D remains unclear. The CDR3 is 17 residues long. CDR1 is LGHDT, CDR2 YNNKEL, per germline (reference sequence). V was pared by 0 bases and J by 0 bases, with 14 bases between. DNA of the CDR3: TGTGCCAGCAGCCAAGATCTAAAAACAGAGTTGAACACTGAAGCTTTCTTT. It is translated as CASSQDLKTELNTEAFF.

Only a few counts were recorded for this clonotype. J is TRBJ1-2 and V is TRBV20-1; the D gene is possibly TRBD1 (6 bases). The germline V gene encodes CDR1 DFQATT and CDR2 SNEGSKA (reference sequence). The CDR3 sequence is 13 residues long. Trimming took off 6 bases at V and 6 bases at J, with 17 bases between the two ends. In DNA, the CDR3 is TGCAGTGCACCTGACAGGATATCTCATGGCTACACCTTC. This codes for CSAPDRISHGYTF.

On this clonotype: Possible read error: a much larger clone is one base away. This chain links TRBV5-3 with TRBJ2-2, with a weak D call TRBD2 (5 bases). TRBV5-3 is annotated as an ORF whose role is uncertain. The CDR3 has 13 amino acids. V shed 8 bases and J shed 6 bases, with 14 bases lying between them. This CDR3 reads CASSGIDAGELFF. The CDR3 DNA reads as TGTGCCAGCAGCGGAATAGACGCCGGGGAGCTGTTTTTT.

This clonotype appeared many times. The chain links TRBV6-8 to TRBJ2-1; D might be TRBD1 (6 bases). Germline CDR1 MNHGY, CDR2 SAAAGT. The CDR3 is 14 amino acids. Trimming removed 2 bases from V and 4 bases from J, with 9 bases in between. The CDR3 bases are TGTGCCAGCAGTTACAAGGGGGATTACAATGAGCAGTTCTTC. This sequence encodes CASSYKGDYNEQFF.

In its sample, this clonotype was seen many times. The CDR3 sequence is CSAPNPTGPYYEQYF. The CDR3 nucleotides are TGCAGTGCTCCCAACCCAACGGGACCGTACTACGAGCAGTACTTC. The V call is TRBV20-1, the J call TRBJ2-7, with D perhaps assigned TRBD1 or TRBD2 (5 bases each). The germline V gene has CDR1 DFQATT and CDR2 SNEGSKA (reference sequence). The CDR3 runs to 15 residues. V was shortened by 5 bases and J by 3 bases, with 20 bases between the two germline ends.

In its sample, this clonotype was seen many times. As DNA, the CDR3 is TGTGCCAGCAGCTTAGCGGTCGAGGGTTCACCCCTCCACTTT. Residues: CASSLAVEGSPLHF. This chain links TRBV7-9 with TRBJ1-6; the D is unclear. Germline CDR1 and CDR2: SEHNR and FQNEAQ (reference sequence). CDR3 length equals 14 residues. V lost 0 bases to trimming and J lost 9 bases, with 9 bases between them.

This clonotype was seen more than once but under ten times. CDR3 sequence reads: CASSQDRGGGGAGELFF. Written as DNA, the CDR3 is TGCGCCAGCAGCCAAGATAGGGGCGGAGGGGGGGCCGGGGAGCTGTTTTTT. The chain uses TRBV4-3 and TRBJ2-2, with D perhaps matching TRBD2 (7 bases). V lost 0 bases to trimming and J lost 6 bases, with 17 bases between them. CDR1 is LGHNA, CDR2 YSLEER, per germline. This CDR3 has 17 amino acids.

This clonotype has more than one count but fewer than ten. A much larger clone differs by one base, so this may be a read error. The CDR3 protein is CASSSGGTLYEQYF. The CDR3, as DNA: TGCGCCAGCAGCTCAGGGGGTACACTCTACGAGCAGTACTTC. The chain carries TRBV5-1 and TRBJ2-7; TRBD1 agrees at 7 bases. The CDR3 covers 14 residues. Germline loops: CDR1 SGHRS, CDR2 YFSETQ. V shed 3 bases, J shed 3 bases, and the junction held 6 bases outside the gene matches. The full variable domain, completed using reference TRBV5-1 and TRBJ2-7, is KAGVTQTPRYLIKTRGQQVTLSCSPISGHRSVSWYQQTPGQGLQFLFEYFSETQRNKGNFPGRFSGRQFSNSRSEMNVSTLELGDSALYLCASSSGGTLYEQYFGPGTRLTVT.

Many counts were recorded for this clonotype. The chain couples TRBV6-2 or TRBV6-3 to TRBJ1-1, with unresolved D. Germline CDR1 reads MNHEY; CDR2 reads SVGEGT. V shed 3 bases and J shed 1 base, with 15 bases lying between them. This CDR3 has 16 residues. CDR3 sequence: CASSYNGKSPNTEAFF. The DNA of the CDR3 is TGTGCCAGCAGTTATAATGGGAAATCGCCGAACACTGAAGCTTTCTTT.

V is TRBV7-8 and J is TRBJ2-7; 7 bases fit TRBD1. The V and J ends lost 4 bases and 3 bases, in that order; junction bases with no gene match: 9. Germline V lookup: CDR1 SGHVS, CDR2 FQNEAQ. This CDR3 has 15 amino acids. The CDR3 sequence is CASSSTGVGLYEQYF. CDR3 in DNA: TGTGCCAGCAGCTCTACAGGGGTGGGCCTCTACGAGCAGTACTTC. The variable domain in full, with the rest retrieved from reference TRBV7-8 and TRBJ2-7, is GAGVSQSPRYKVAKRGQDVALRCDPISGHVSLFWYQQALGQGPEFLTYFQNEAQLDKSGLPSDRFFAERPEGSVSTLKIQRTQQEDSAVYLCASSSTGVGLYEQYFGPGTRLTVT.

As to this clonotype: A much larger clone differs by one base, so this may be a read error. This chain joins TRBV20-1 and TRBJ2-7; D possibly uses TRBD1 or TRBD2 (7 bases each). The CDR3 spans 15 residues. The V end was cut by 3 bases, the J end by 0 bases, with 15 bases between. The germline CDR1 and CDR2 sequences are DFQATT and SNEGSKA (reference sequence). The chain's CDR3 is CSARGGGPSSYEQYF. The CDR3 DNA reads as TGCAGTGCTAGGGGAGGGGGCCCAAGCTCCTACGAGCAGTACTTC.

The V gene is TRBV6-5, the J gene TRBJ2-7; 7 positions agree with TRBD1. The CDR3 spans 13 residues. Germline CDR1 and CDR2: MNHEY and SVGAGI. The ends lost 7 bases at V and 2 bases at J; junction bases unmatched: 5. CDR3 region: CASTGTAPYEQYF. CDR3 sequence (DNA): TGTGCCAGCACTGGGACAGCCCCCTACGAGCAGTACTTC.

This clonotype was counted a few times. Possible read error: a much larger clone is one base away. The chain has TRBV28 and TRBJ2-7; TRBD2 matches at 7 bases. The V gene's germline CDR1 is MDHEN and CDR2 SYDVKM. V dropped 11 bases and J dropped 2; count of bases not matched to a gene: 12. CDR3 length: 14 amino acids. In DNA form, the CDR3 reads TGTGCCGGCATCAAGCCCGGGAGGCCCTACGAGCAGTACTTC. Translating gives CAGIKPGRPYEQYF.